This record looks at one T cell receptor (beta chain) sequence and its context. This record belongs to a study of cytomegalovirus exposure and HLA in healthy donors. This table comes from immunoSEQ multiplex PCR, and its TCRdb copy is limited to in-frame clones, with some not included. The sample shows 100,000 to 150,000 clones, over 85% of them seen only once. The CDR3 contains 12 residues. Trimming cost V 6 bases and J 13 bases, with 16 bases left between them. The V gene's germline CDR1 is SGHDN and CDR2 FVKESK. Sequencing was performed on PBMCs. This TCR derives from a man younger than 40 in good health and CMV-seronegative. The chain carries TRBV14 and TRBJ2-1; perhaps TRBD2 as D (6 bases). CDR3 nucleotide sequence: TGTGCCAGCAGGCATCCCGGGGGATTACAGTTCTTC. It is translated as CASRHPGGLQFF.